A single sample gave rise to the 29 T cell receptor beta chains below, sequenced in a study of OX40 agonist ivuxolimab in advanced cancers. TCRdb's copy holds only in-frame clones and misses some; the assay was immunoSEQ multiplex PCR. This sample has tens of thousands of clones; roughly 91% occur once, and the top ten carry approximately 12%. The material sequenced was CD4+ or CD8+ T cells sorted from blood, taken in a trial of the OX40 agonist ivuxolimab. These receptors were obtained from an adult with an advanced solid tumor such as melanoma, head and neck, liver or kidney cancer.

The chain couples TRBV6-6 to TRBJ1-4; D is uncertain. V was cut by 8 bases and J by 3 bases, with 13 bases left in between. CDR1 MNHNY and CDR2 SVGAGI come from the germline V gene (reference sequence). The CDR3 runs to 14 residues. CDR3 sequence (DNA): TGTGCCAGCGGGCCCTTAATCCCTAATGAAAAACTGTTTTTT. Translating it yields CASGPLIPNEKLFF.

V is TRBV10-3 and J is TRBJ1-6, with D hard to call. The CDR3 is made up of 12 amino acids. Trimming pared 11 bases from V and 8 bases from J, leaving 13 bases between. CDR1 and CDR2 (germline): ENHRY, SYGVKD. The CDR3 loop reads CAHKGADSPLHF. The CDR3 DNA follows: TGTGCCCACAAAGGCGCGGATTCACCCCTCCACTTT.

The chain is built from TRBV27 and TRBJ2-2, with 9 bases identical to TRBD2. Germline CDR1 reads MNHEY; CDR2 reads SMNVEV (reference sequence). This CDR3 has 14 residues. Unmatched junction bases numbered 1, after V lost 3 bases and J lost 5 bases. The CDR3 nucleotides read TGTGCCAGCAGTTTGCTAGCGGGGACCGGGGAGCTGTTTTTT. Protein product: CASSLLAGTGELFF.

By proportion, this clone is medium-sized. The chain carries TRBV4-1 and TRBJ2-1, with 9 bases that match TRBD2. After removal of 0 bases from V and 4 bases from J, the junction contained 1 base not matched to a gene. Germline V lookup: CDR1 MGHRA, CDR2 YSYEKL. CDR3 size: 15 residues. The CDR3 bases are TGCGCCAGCAGCCAAGAAGGACTAGCGTACAATGAGCAGTTCTTC. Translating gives CASSQEGLAYNEQFF.

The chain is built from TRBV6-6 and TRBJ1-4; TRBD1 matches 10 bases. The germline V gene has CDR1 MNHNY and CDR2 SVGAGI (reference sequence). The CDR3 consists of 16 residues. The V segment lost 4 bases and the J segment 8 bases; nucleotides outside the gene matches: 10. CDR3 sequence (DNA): TGTGCCAGCAGTTTGACAGGGGGCCCGCGACCGGAAAAACTGTTTTTT. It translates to CASSLTGGPRPEKLFF.

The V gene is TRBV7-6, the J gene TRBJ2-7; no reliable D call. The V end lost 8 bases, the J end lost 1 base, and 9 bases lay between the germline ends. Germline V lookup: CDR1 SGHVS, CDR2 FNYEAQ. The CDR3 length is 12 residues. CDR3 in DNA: TGTGCCAGCGACGGGTCGTCCTACGAGCAGTACTTC. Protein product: CASDGSSYEQYF.

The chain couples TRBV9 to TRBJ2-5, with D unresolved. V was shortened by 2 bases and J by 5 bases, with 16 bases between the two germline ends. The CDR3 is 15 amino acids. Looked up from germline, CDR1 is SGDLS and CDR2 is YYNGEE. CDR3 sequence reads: CASSVHQADSETQYF. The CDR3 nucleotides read TGTGCCAGCAGCGTGCACCAGGCCGATTCGGAGACCCAGTACTTC.

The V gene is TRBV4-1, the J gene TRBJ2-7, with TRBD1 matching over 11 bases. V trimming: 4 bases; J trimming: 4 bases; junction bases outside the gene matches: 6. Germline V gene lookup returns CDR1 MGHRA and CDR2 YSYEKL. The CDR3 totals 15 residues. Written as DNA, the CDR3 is TGCGCCAGCAGCCTTCCCGGGACAGGGGGATACGAGCAGTACTTC. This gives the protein CASSLPGTGGYEQYF.

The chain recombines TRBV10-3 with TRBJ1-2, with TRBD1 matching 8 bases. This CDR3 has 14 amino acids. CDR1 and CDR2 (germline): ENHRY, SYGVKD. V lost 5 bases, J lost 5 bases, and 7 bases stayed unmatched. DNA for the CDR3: TGTGCCATCAGTACATGGACAGGGTATTATGGCTACACCTTC. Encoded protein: CAISTWTGYYGYTF.

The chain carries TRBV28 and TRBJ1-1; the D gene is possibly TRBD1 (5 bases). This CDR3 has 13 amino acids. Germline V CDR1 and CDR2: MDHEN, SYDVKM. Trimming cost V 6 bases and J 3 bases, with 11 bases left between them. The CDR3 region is CASRGGRYTEAFF. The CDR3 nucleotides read TGTGCCAGCAGGGGGGGGAGGTACACTGAAGCTTTCTTT. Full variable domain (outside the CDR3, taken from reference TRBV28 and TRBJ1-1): DVKVTQSSRYLVKRTGEKVFLECVQDMDHENMFWYRQDPGLGLRLIYFSYDVKMKEKGDIPEGYSVSREKKERFSLILESASTNQTSMYLCASRGGRYTEAFFGQGTRLTVV.

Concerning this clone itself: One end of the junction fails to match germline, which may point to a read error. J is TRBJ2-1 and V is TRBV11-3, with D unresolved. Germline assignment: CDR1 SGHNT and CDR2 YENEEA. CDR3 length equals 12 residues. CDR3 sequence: CASSVDVNEQFF. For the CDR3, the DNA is TGTGCCAGCAGCGTAGACGTTAATGAGCAGTTCTTC.

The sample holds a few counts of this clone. The CDR3 DNA follows: TGCGCCAGCAGCACCCGTGGAGGAACCGGGGAGCTGTTTTTT. Protein product: CASSTRGGTGELFF. J is TRBJ2-2 and V is TRBV4-1; TRBD2 might be the D (5 bases). There are 14 residues in the CDR3. The germline V and J ends were trimmed by 5 bases and 5 bases, with 12 bases remaining between them. Germline V gives CDR1 MGHRA, CDR2 YSYEKL.

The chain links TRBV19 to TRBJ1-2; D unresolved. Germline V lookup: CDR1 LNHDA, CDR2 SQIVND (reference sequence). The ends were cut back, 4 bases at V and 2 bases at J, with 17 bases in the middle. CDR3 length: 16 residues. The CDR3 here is CASSTTLGRVNYGYTF. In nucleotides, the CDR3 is TGTGCCAGTAGTACAACTCTCGGGCGAGTGAACTATGGCTACACCTTC.

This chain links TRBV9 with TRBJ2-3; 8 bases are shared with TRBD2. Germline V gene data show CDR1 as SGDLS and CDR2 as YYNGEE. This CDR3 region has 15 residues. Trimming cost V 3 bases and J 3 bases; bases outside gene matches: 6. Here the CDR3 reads CASSASGSVTDTQYF. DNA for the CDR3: TGTGCCAGCAGCGCAAGCGGGAGCGTAACAGATACGCAGTATTTT.

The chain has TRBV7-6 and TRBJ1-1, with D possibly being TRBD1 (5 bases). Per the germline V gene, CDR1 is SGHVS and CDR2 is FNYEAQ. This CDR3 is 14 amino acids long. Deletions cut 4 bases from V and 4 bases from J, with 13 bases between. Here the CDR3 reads CASSSVGGGTEAFF. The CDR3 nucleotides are TGTGCCAGCAGCTCCGTCGGGGGAGGCACTGAAGCTTTCTTT.

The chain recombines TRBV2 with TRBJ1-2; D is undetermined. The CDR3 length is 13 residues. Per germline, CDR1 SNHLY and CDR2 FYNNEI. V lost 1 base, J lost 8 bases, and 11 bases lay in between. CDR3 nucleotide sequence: TGTGCCAGCAGTGAAGGGGGTTCTGTCGGCTACACCTTC. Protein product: CASSEGGSVGYTF.

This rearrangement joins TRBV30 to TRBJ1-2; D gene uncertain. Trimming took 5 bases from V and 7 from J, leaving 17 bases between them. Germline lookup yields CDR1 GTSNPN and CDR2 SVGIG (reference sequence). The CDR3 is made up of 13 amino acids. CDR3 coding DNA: TGTGCCTGGGATCGACCCTTCGCCGGTGGCTACACCTTC. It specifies CAWDRPFAGGYTF.

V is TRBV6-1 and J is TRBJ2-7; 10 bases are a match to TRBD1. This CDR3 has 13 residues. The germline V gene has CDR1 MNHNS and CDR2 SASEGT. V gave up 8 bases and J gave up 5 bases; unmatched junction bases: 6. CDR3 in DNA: TGTGCCAGCCAGGACAGGGGGGTCAACGAGCAGTACTTC. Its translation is CASQDRGVNEQYF.

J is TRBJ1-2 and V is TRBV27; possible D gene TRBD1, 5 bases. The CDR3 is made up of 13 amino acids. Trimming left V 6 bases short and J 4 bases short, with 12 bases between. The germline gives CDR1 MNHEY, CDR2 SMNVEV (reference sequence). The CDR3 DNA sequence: TGTGCCAGCAGGGAGGGCGGGGGCTATGGCTACACCTTC. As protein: CASREGGGYGYTF.

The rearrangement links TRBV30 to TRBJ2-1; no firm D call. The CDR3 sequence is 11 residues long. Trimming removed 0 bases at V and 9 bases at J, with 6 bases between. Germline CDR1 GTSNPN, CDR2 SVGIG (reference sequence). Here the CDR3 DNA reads TGTGCCTGGAGTGTAGCAGGTGAGCAGTTCTTC. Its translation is CAWSVAGEQFF.

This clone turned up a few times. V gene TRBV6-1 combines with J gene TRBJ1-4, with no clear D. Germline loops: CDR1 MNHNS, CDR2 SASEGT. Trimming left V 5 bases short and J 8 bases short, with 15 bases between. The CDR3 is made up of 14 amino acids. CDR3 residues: CASSPRGRREKLFF. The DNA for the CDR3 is TGTGCCAGCAGTCCCCGAGGGAGAAGAGAAAAACTGTTTTTT.

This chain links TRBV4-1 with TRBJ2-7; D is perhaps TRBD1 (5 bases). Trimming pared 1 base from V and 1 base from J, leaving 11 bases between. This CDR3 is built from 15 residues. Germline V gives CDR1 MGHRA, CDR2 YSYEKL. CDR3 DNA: TGCGCCAGCAGCCAAGTTCCCCAGGGATCCTACGAGCAGTACTTC. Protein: CASSQVPQGSYEQYF.

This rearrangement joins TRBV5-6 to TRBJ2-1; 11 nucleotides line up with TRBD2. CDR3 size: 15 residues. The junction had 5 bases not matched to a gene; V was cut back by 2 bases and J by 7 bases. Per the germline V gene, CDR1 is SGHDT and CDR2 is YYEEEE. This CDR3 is CASSFASGRWNEQFF. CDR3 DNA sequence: TGTGCCAGCAGCTTCGCTAGCGGGAGGTGGAATGAGCAGTTCTTC.

CDR3 protein: CASSLGGGYTF. CDR3 bases: TGCGCCAGCAGCTTGGGGGGAGGCTACACCTTC. This rearrangement joins TRBV4-1 to TRBJ1-2; a weak D match, TRBD1 (5 bases). There are 11 residues in the CDR3. V lost 5 bases and J lost 8, with 9 bases in between. Per the germline V gene, CDR1 is MGHRA and CDR2 is YSYEKL.

The CDR3 bases are TGTGCCAGCAGCTTGGGGTGGGGGTTGGGCGGTGAAGCTTTCTTT. Translating gives CASSLGWGLGGEAFF. V is TRBV5-4 and J is TRBJ1-1; tentative D call: TRBD1 (5 bases). CDR1 is SGHNT, CDR2 YYREEE, per germline (reference sequence). The germline V and J ends were trimmed by 0 bases and 7 bases, with 16 bases remaining between them. This CDR3 is built from 15 residues.

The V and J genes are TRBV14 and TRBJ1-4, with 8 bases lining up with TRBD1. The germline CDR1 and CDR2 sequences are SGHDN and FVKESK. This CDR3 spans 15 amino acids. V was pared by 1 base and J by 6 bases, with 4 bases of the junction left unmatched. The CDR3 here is CASSQGQGWYEKLFF. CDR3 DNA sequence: TGTGCCAGCAGCCAAGGACAGGGGTGGTATGAAAAACTGTTTTTT.

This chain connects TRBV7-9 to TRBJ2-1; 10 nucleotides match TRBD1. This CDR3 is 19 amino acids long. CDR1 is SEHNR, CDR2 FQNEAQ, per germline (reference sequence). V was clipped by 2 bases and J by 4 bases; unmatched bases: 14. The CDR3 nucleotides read TGTGCCAGCAGCTTACTTCAAAGCGACAGGGGGCGAGGATACAATGAGCAGTTCTTC. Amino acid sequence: CASSLLQSDRGRGYNEQFF.

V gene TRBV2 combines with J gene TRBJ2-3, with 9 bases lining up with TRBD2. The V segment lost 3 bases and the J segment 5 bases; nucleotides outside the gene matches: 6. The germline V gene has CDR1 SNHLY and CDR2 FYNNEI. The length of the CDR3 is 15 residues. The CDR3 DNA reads TGTGCCAGCAGTGACCTAGCGGGAATAAGAGATACGCAGTATTTT. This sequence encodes CASSDLAGIRDTQYF.

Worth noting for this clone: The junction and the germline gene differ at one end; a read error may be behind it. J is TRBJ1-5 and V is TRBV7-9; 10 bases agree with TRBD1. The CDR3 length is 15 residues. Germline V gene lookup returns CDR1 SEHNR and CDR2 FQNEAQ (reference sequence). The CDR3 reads CASSSSTGGNQPQHF. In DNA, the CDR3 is TGTGCCAGCAGCTCCTCGACAGGGGGCAACCAGCCCCAGCATTTT.